This entry lists 27 T cell receptor beta chains sequenced from one sample in a study of spatial heterogeneity in lung cancer. Described time point: blood at routine non-recurrence follow-up after resection. Whole RNA from tumor, nontumor lung or frozen PBMC was sequenced unsorted. TCRdb independently ran MiXCR on the 5' RACE reads; one entry per CDR3 protein. The sample has about 120,000 distinct CDR3 sequences; 9% to 15% are singletons. The sequencing here drew on PBMCs, taken at follow-up. All receptors derive from a male donor with early-stage non-small cell lung cancer.

This clonotype came up many times. The chain is built from TRBV20-1 and TRBJ1-6; no clear D gene. There are 13 residues in the CDR3. Trimming took off 3 bases at V and 10 bases at J, with 13 bases between the two ends. CDR1 and CDR2 (germline): DFQATT, SNEGSKA (reference sequence). CDR3: CSASFSGRSPLHF. CDR3 bases: TGCAGTGCTAGTTTCAGTGGAAGGTCACCCCTCCACTTT.

The table lists this clonotype with many counts. V is TRBV7-9 and J is TRBJ2-3; the D call may be TRBD1 or TRBD2 (5 bases each). Germline CDR1 is SEHNR and CDR2 is FQNEAQ (reference sequence). Trimming cost V 2 bases and J 3 bases, with 15 bases left between them. There are 16 residues in the CDR3. The CDR3 DNA reads TGTGCCAGCAGCTTAAACTTTGGGGGAAGAACAGATACGCAGTATTTT. It codes for CASSLNFGGRTDTQYF.

V gene TRBV18 combines with J gene TRBJ1-3; 7 positions agree with TRBD1. The CDR3 contains 16 residues. Trimming at V came to 4 bases and at J to 0 bases, leaving 6 bases not matched to a gene. Germline values: CDR1 KGHSH, CDR2 LQKENI. Here the CDR3 reads CASSRDRPFSGNTIYF. Here the CDR3 DNA reads TGTGCCAGCTCACGGGACAGACCCTTCTCTGGAAACACCATATATTTT.

This clonotype was counted at least ten times. The rearrangement uses TRBV29-1 and TRBJ2-1; D is unclear. The CDR3 spans 11 residues. Germline CDR1 SQVTM, CDR2 ANQGSEA. V lost 6 bases, J lost 5 bases, and 8 bases lay in between. As DNA, the CDR3 is TGCAGCGTAGAACGGAACAATGAGCAGTTCTTC. As protein: CSVERNNEQFF.

Comments on this clonotype: A much larger clone sits a single nucleotide away, making a read error possible. V usage is TRBV5-1 and J usage is TRBJ2-1; the D gene is possibly TRBD1 (5 bases). Germline CDR1 reads SGHRS; CDR2 reads YFSETQ. The CDR3 spans 14 residues. Trimming took off 5 bases at V and 4 bases at J, with 13 bases between the two ends. The CDR3 loop reads CASSDRLAYNEQFF. In DNA, the CDR3 is TGCGCCAGCAGTGACAGACTCGCATACAATGAGCAGTTCTTC.

This clonotype has ten or more counts. V is TRBV6-2 or TRBV6-3 and J is TRBJ2-1; D is perhaps TRBD2 (5 bases). Germline values: CDR1 MNHEY, CDR2 SVGEGT. The V gene lost 8 bases and the J gene lost 6 bases, with 17 bases spanning the gap. The CDR3 has 14 amino acids. DNA for the CDR3: TGTGCCAGCGTCTCCGGGGTCTCCCGCAATGAGCAGTTCTTC. It codes for CASVSGVSRNEQFF.

This clonotype was observed at least ten times. The rearrangement joins TRBV24-1 to TRBJ2-1; 9 nucleotides match TRBD1. Losses at the gene ends were 2 bases for V and 5 bases for J; bases not matched to a gene: 3. The CDR3 consists of 15 residues. The germline CDR1 and CDR2 sequences are KGHDR and SFDVKD. The chain's CDR3 is CATSDYRGRDNEQFF. CDR3 sequence (DNA): TGTGCCACCAGTGATTACAGGGGGCGGGACAATGAGCAGTTCTTC.

This clonotype was recorded a few times. The rearrangement links TRBV6-5 to TRBJ2-6; D not resolved. V was pared by 4 bases and J by 4 bases, with 11 bases between. There are 15 residues in the CDR3. The germline V gene has CDR1 MNHEY and CDR2 SVGAGI. The CDR3 nucleotides read TGTGCCAGCAGTTCTCAGGTCCCGGGGGCCAACGTCCTGACTTTC. Translation: CASSSQVPGANVLTF.

This clonotype was observed a few times. The chain combines TRBV29-1 with TRBJ2-5; 11 bases fit TRBD1. Trimming took 4 bases from V and 2 from J; bases not matched to a gene: 6. The CDR3 length is 15 residues. Germline V gives CDR1 SQVTM, CDR2 ANQGSEA. CDR3 bases: TGCAGCGTTGCAAAGGGGACAGGGGGTCAAGAGACCCAGTACTTC. This translates into CSVAKGTGGQETQYF.

Ten or more counts support this clonotype. In DNA form, the CDR3 reads TGTGCCATCAGTGAATTGGTAGGGATGGAGACCCAGTACTTC. Translation: CAISELVGMETQYF. The rearrangement links TRBV10-3 to TRBJ2-5; no reliable D call. Germline lookup yields CDR1 ENHRY and CDR2 SYGVKD. The V end was cut by 3 bases, the J end by 5 bases, with 13 bases between. This CDR3 is 14 amino acids long.

This clonotype has a handful of counts. J is TRBJ1-1 and V is TRBV7-6, with D possibly TRBD1 on 6 matching bases. The CDR3 spans 15 residues. The germline V gene encodes CDR1 SGHVS and CDR2 FNYEAQ. V lost 4 bases, J lost 2 bases, and 14 bases lay in between. CDR3 amino acids: CASSSRGGGNTEAFF. The DNA for the CDR3 is TGTGCCAGCAGCTCAAGGGGGGGCGGCAACACTGAAGCTTTCTTT.

The chain carries TRBV6-5 and TRBJ2-1, with D unresolved. Germline CDR1 is MNHEY and CDR2 is SVGAGI. V dropped 6 bases and J dropped 10 bases, with 16 bases sitting between them. The CDR3 consists of 13 residues. The CDR3 reads CASSPGRNGEQFF. The CDR3 DNA follows: TGTGCCAGCAGCCCAGGCAGAAATGGGGAGCAGTTCTTC.

The sample holds many counts of this clonotype. The chain combines TRBV28 with TRBJ1-1; perhaps TRBD1 as D (6 bases). The germline CDR1 and CDR2 sequences are MDHEN and SYDVKM. The CDR3 extends over 14 amino acids. CDR3 loop: CAGGGAGTVTEAFF. CDR3 nucleotides: TGTGCAGGAGGGGGGGCAGGGACGGTAACTGAAGCTTTCTTT.

This clonotype was counted only a few times. The gene calls are TRBV9 and TRBJ1-6; D ambiguous. The germline V and J ends were trimmed by 0 bases and 9 bases, with 4 bases remaining between them. CDR1 and CDR2 from the germline V gene are SGDLS and YYNGEE. The CDR3 spans 12 residues. Here the CDR3 reads CASSVEGSPLHF. DNA for the CDR3: TGTGCCAGCAGCGTAGAAGGTTCACCCCTCCACTTT.

The chain is built from TRBV3-1 and TRBJ2-2; D unclear. V dropped 4 bases and J dropped 8 bases, with 14 bases sitting between them. This CDR3 is 14 amino acids long. From germline, CDR1 is LGHDT and CDR2 YNNKEL (reference sequence). DNA for the CDR3: TGTGCCAGCAGCCCCTTCCAGATGGCAGGGGAGCTGTTTTTT. Protein sequence: CASSPFQMAGELFF.

The chain has TRBV7-3 and TRBJ2-1, with a possible D match to TRBD1 (6 bases). CDR1 SGHTA and CDR2 FQGTGA come from the germline V gene. The CDR3 is 17 amino acids. Trimming took off 5 bases at V and 7 bases at J, with 24 bases between the two ends. Here the CDR3 DNA reads TGTGCCAGCAGCCCAGGGGCCGGACGCAGGGGATCGAATGAGCAGTTCTTC. Translating it yields CASSPGAGRRGSNEQFF. Looking up the rest from reference TRBV7-3 and TRBJ2-1 gives the full variable domain: GAGVSQTPSNKVTEKGKYVELRCDPISGHTALYWYRQSLGQGPEFLIYFQGTGAADDSGLPNDRFFAVRPEGSVSTLKIQRTERGDSAVYLCASSPGAGRRGSNEQFFGPGTRLTVL.

The chain employs TRBV20-1 and TRBJ1-3; weak D call: TRBD1 (6 bases). The germline V gene encodes CDR1 DFQATT and CDR2 SNEGSKA (reference sequence). The ends were cut back, 7 bases at V and 0 bases at J, with 19 bases in the middle. The CDR3 length is 16 residues. Here the CDR3 reads CSGRKQGPSSGNTIYF. In nucleotides, the CDR3 is TGCAGTGGAAGGAAACAGGGTCCGAGCTCTGGAAACACCATATATTTT.

This chain connects TRBV28 to TRBJ1-6, with D tentatively TRBD1 (5 bases). V lost 6 bases and J lost 7, with 13 bases in between. Looked up from germline, CDR1 is MDHEN and CDR2 is SYDVKM. This CDR3 has 14 residues. In DNA, the CDR3 is TGTGCCAGCAGCCCTACCCCAGGGAATTCACCCCTCCACTTT. Translating it yields CASSPTPGNSPLHF.

The genes are TRBV12-3 or TRBV12-4 and TRBJ1-2; D gene unclear. The CDR3 sequence is 15 residues long. Deletions cut 4 bases from V and 2 bases from J, with 14 bases between. CDR3 loop: CASSSHGEMNYGYTF. As DNA, the CDR3 is TGTGCCAGCAGTTCCCACGGCGAGATGAACTATGGCTACACCTTC.

The rearrangement uses TRBV28 and TRBJ2-7, with a tentative D call TRBD2 (7 bases). V was shortened by 5 bases and J by 5 bases, with 13 bases between the two germline ends. The CDR3 loop spans 13 amino acids. The germline V gene encodes CDR1 MDHEN and CDR2 SYDVKM. For the CDR3, the DNA is TGTGCCAGCAGTGTAGGGGGAGGGAACGAGCAGTACTTC. Its translation is CASSVGGGNEQYF.

This clonotype was recorded many times. The chain uses TRBV28 and TRBJ1-2; D uncertain. The CDR3 loop spans 13 amino acids. The V gene's germline CDR1 is MDHEN and CDR2 SYDVKM. V lost 2 bases, J lost 4 bases, and 8 bases lay in between. The CDR3 sequence: CASSLLQLYGYTF. DNA of the CDR3: TGTGCCAGCAGTTTACTGCAGCTCTATGGCTACACCTTC.

This clonotype was observed a handful of times. The chain recombines TRBV9 with TRBJ2-1, with D unclear. Germline CDR1 SGDLS, CDR2 YYNGEE. The V and J ends lost 0 bases and 3 bases respectively, with 7 bases between them. CDR3 length equals 14 residues. The CDR3 sequence: CASSVAAVYNEQFF. For the CDR3, the DNA is TGTGCCAGCAGCGTAGCCGCGGTCTACAATGAGCAGTTCTTC.

In its sample, this clonotype was seen many times. The chain joins TRBV7-2 to TRBJ1-5; D is undetermined. V lost 1 base to trimming and J lost 6 bases, with 10 bases between them. The CDR3 runs 14 residues. Germline V gives CDR1 SGHTA, CDR2 FQGNSA. CDR3 region: CASSLGSGSQPQHF. The CDR3 nucleotides are TGTGCCAGCAGCTTAGGATCGGGGTCTCAGCCCCAGCATTTT.

Written as DNA, the CDR3 is TGCAGCTCCGCAGGGAGGTTGGGTGACACTGAAGCTTTCTTT. As protein: CSSAGRLGDTEAFF. This chain links TRBV29-1 with TRBJ1-1, with a weak D call TRBD1 (5 bases). Germline V lookup: CDR1 SQVTM, CDR2 ANQGSEA. V was cut by 8 bases and J by 3 bases, with 19 bases left in between. The CDR3 consists of 14 residues.

This clonotype was found many times. V gene TRBV5-1 combines with J gene TRBJ2-1; no reliable D call. Trimming pared 0 bases from V and 10 bases from J, leaving 11 bases between. CDR3 size: 13 residues. Germline CDR1 reads SGHRS; CDR2 reads YFSETQ. In nucleotides, the CDR3 is TGCGCCAGCAGCTTGGAGGGTCGGATAGAGCAGTTCTTC. Translating gives CASSLEGRIEQFF.

This rearrangement joins TRBV21-1 to TRBJ2-5; the listed D gene, TRBD1, was not tested against the DNA. TRBV21-1 is an annotated pseudogene. The CDR3 has 16 residues. The CDR3 coding sequence is TGTGCCAGCAGCAACCATGCTAGGGGGGTTTTGGAGACCCAGTACTTC. Translating it yields CASSNHARGVLETQYF.

This chain uses TRBV7-9 with TRBJ1-3; 7 positions agree with TRBD1. The junction had 5 bases not matched to a gene; V was cut back by 5 bases and J by 4 bases. Germline V CDR1 and CDR2: SEHNR, FQNEAQ (reference sequence). The CDR3 is made up of 14 amino acids. This CDR3 is CASSPTGFGNTIYF. In DNA, the CDR3 is TGTGCCAGCAGCCCGACAGGGTTCGGAAACACCATATATTTT.